The 23 T cell receptor beta chains listed next were all sequenced from one sample in a study of T cell responses to AZD1222 COVID-19 vaccine. TCRdb's table, derived via immunoSEQ multiplex PCR, lists solely in-frame clones and lacks some. The sample lists tens of thousands of clones; about 85% were seen once. The source material was peripheral blood, sampled on day 0 of AZD1222 vaccination. These receptors were obtained from an adult in good health.

This clone has ten or more counts. The chain couples TRBV12-1 to TRBJ2-1; the table's TRBD2 call for D was not verified on the DNA. TRBV12-1 is assigned pseudogene status. CDR3 size: 19 residues. CDR3 nucleotides: TGTGCCAGCAGCCCCGTCGGACGGGTCGGGCAGCGGGAACACAATGAGCAGTTCTTC. Translated: CASSPVGRVGQREHNEQFF.

This clone was detected a few times. The V gene is TRBV2, the J gene TRBJ1-5; 7 bases are shared with TRBD1. Germline V gives CDR1 SNHLY, CDR2 FYNNEI. V shed 7 bases and J 6 bases; nucleotides not matched to a gene: 6. The CDR3 length is 13 residues. CDR3 nucleotide sequence: TGTGCCAGCAAAAAGGGGGCGACTCAGCCCCAGCATTTT. Amino acids: CASKKGATQPQHF. The full variable domain, rest sourced from reference TRBV2 and TRBJ1-5, is EPEVTQTPSHQVTQMGQEVILRCVPISNHLYFYWYRQILGQKVEFLVSFYNNEISEKSEIFDDQFSVERPDGSNFTLKIRSTKLEDSAMYFCASKKGATQPQHFGDGTRLSIL.

The chain is built from TRBV27 and TRBJ1-1; a weak D match, TRBD1 (6 bases). CDR3 length: 14 amino acids. Trimming removed 5 bases from V and 6 bases from J, with 16 bases in between. The germline V gene encodes CDR1 MNHEY and CDR2 SMNVEV (reference sequence). The CDR3, as DNA: TGTGCCAGCAGTCCACGGGGGCGCGAGGCTGAAGCTTTCTTT. It encodes CASSPRGREAEAFF.

This sequence joins TRBV18 and TRBJ1-3; possibly TRBD1 for D (5 bases). The CDR3 extends over 16 amino acids. V lost 1 base, J lost 0 bases, and 10 bases lay in between. Germline CDR1 KGHSH, CDR2 LQKENI. CDR3 amino acids: CASSPLGGSSGNTIYF. The CDR3 coding sequence is TGTGCCAGCTCACCACTGGGGGGGAGCTCTGGAAACACCATATATTTT.

The chain employs TRBV18 and TRBJ1-5, with D possibly matching TRBD1 (5 bases). Trimming removed 5 bases at V and 3 bases at J, with 17 bases between. The V gene's germline CDR1 is KGHSH and CDR2 LQKENI. This CDR3 spans 16 amino acids. CDR3 amino acids: CASSYSGLRTNQPQHF. DNA of the CDR3: TGTGCCAGCTCATATTCGGGACTCCGGACCAATCAGCCCCAGCATTTT.

This chain uses TRBV4-1 with TRBJ2-7; TRBD2 is a possible D gene (5 bases). Germline loops: CDR1 MGHRA, CDR2 YSYEKL. The CDR3 has 17 amino acids. V lost 0 bases and J 0 bases, leaving 15 bases between the germline ends. CDR3 bases: TGCGCCAGCAGCCAAGATTGGGGAGTGTCCAGCTCCTACGAGCAGTACTTC. This codes for CASSQDWGVSSSYEQYF.

The gene calls are TRBV30 and TRBJ1-2, with TRBD1 matching over 8 bases. Trimming took 6 bases from V and 8 from J; bases not matched to a gene: 5. This CDR3 has 11 residues. Germline CDR1 and CDR2: GTSNPN and SVGIG (reference sequence). CDR3 loop: CACWTGRGYTF. The CDR3 DNA reads as TGTGCCTGTTGGACAGGGAGGGGCTACACCTTC. Using reference TRBV30 and TRBJ1-2 for the parts outside the CDR3, the full variable domain is SQTIHQWPATLVQPVGSPLSLECTVEGTSNPNLYWYRQAAGRGLQLLFYSVGIGQISSEVPQNLSASRPQDRQFILSSKKLLLSDSGFYLCACWTGRGYTFGSGTRLTVV.

This CDR3 is CASSTIPGQMNTEAFF. The CDR3 DNA reads TGTGCCAGTAGTACCATACCGGGACAGATGAACACTGAAGCTTTCTTT. The chain links TRBV19 to TRBJ1-1; 7 nucleotides agree with TRBD1. After removal of 4 bases from V and 0 bases from J, the junction contained 8 bases not matched to a gene. The CDR3 extends over 16 amino acids. The V gene's germline CDR1 is LNHDA and CDR2 SQIVND (reference sequence).

The chain has TRBV11-2 and TRBJ2-1; a possible D gene is TRBD2 (6 bases). Germline CDR1 reads SGHAT; CDR2 reads FQNNGV. V lost 0 bases and J lost 10, with 10 bases in between. The CDR3 consists of 13 residues. CDR3 bases: TGTGCCAGCAGCTTAGAACCCGGGGGAGAGCAGTTCTTC. This gives the protein CASSLEPGGEQFF.

This sequence joins TRBV28 and TRBJ1-1, with TRBD1 matching 8 bases. CDR1 and CDR2 (germline): MDHEN, SYDVKM. The V segment lost 2 bases and the J segment 3 bases; nucleotides outside the gene matches: 8. CDR3 length: 16 amino acids. The CDR3 nucleotides are TGTGCCAGCAGTTTAAGTTTTCAGGGGGCGTACACTGAAGCTTTCTTT. Protein: CASSLSFQGAYTEAFF. The full variable domain, its missing parts supplied by reference TRBV28 and TRBJ1-1, is DVKVTQSSRYLVKRTGEKVFLECVQDMDHENMFWYRQDPGLGLRLIYFSYDVKMKEKGDIPEGYSVSREKKERFSLILESASTNQTSMYLCASSLSFQGAYTEAFFGQGTRLTVV.

The chain combines TRBV7-9 with TRBJ2-7; 8 bases match TRBD1. Germline trimming cut 5 bases from V and 4 bases from J; bases unmatched to any gene: 10. Germline CDR1 and CDR2: SEHNR and FQNEAQ (reference sequence). The CDR3 is made up of 15 amino acids. As DNA, the CDR3 is TGTGCCAGCAGCCCCTCCGGACAGGGCCGTTACGAGCAGTACTTC. Its translation is CASSPSGQGRYEQYF.

The gene calls are TRBV18 and TRBJ2-5, with TRBD1 identical over 8 bases. V shed 3 bases, J shed 5 bases, and the junction held 5 bases outside the gene matches. This CDR3 contains 14 residues. Germline assignment: CDR1 KGHSH and CDR2 LQKENI. CDR3 sequence reads: CASSPTGAGETQYF. CDR3 DNA: TGTGCCAGCTCACCGACAGGGGCGGGGGAGACCCAGTACTTC.

The chain joins TRBV5-1 to TRBJ2-3; 11 positions match TRBD2. From germline, CDR1 is SGHRS and CDR2 YFSETQ. V gave up 2 bases and J gave up 4 bases; unmatched junction bases: 12. The CDR3 length is 18 residues. In nucleotides, the CDR3 is TGCGCCAGCAGCTTAAGTGAGCGGATAGCGGGAGGGTCAGATACGCAGTATTTT. This gives the protein CASSLSERIAGGSDTQYF.

This clone was detected once. The chain employs TRBV3-1 (or the pseudogene TRBV3-2) and TRBJ2-7; D unclear. The CDR3 runs 15 residues. Trimming pared 4 bases from V and 5 bases from J, leaving 18 bases between. Germline CDR1 reads LGHDT; CDR2 reads YNNKEL (reference sequence). For the CDR3, the DNA is TGTGCCAGCAGCCGAAAGTATCCAGGCATGCACGAGCAGTACTTC. Translating it yields CASSRKYPGMHEQYF.

The V call is TRBV11-2, the J call TRBJ1-1; D gene uncertain. The ends were cut back, 0 bases at V and 1 base at J, with 3 bases in the middle. The CDR3 runs 13 residues. CDR1 and CDR2 from the germline V gene are SGHAT and FQNNGV. The CDR3 reads CASSLEANTEAFF. For the CDR3, the DNA is TGTGCCAGCAGCTTAGAAGCGAACACTGAAGCTTTCTTT.

The rearrangement uses TRBV5-4 and TRBJ1-4; D not resolved. Germline values: CDR1 SGHNT, CDR2 YYREEE (reference sequence). V lost 3 bases, J lost 8 bases, and 14 bases lay in between. The CDR3 extends over 14 amino acids. The CDR3 protein is CASSSEAAEEKLFF. The DNA of the CDR3 is TGTGCCAGCAGCTCGGAGGCGGCCGAAGAAAAACTGTTTTTT.

This chain joins TRBV5-4 and TRBJ2-1; D not resolved. The CDR3 is made up of 11 amino acids. Trimming took 2 bases from V and 11 from J, leaving 8 bases between them. The germline V gene encodes CDR1 SGHNT and CDR2 YYREEE (reference sequence). The DNA for the CDR3 is TGTGCCAGCAGCTTCGGCAGCCAGCAGTTCTTC. Protein: CASSFGSQQFF.

In its sample, this clone was seen a few times. The rearrangement links TRBV6-8 to TRBJ1-4, with TRBD1 matching 7 bases. The CDR3 has 13 amino acids. From germline, CDR1 is MNHGY and CDR2 SAAAGT. Losses at the gene ends were 11 bases for V and 8 bases for J; bases not matched to a gene: 11. In DNA form, the CDR3 reads TGTGCCCGGACAGGCTCCCAGAAGGAAAAACTGTTTTTT. It is translated as CARTGSQKEKLFF.

The chain couples TRBV2 to TRBJ2-3; D is possibly TRBD1 or TRBD2 (5 bases each). V was cut by 0 bases and J by 4 bases, with 17 bases left in between. This CDR3 contains 17 residues. Germline CDR1 is SNHLY and CDR2 is FYNNEI. In DNA, the CDR3 is TGTGCCAGCAGTGAAGCCGTCGGGACCCTACAGCCAGATACGCAGTATTTT. Translated, it gives CASSEAVGTLQPDTQYF.

V is TRBV4-1 and J is TRBJ1-4, with 7 bases that match TRBD1. The CDR3 runs to 15 residues. The J segment lost 0 bases and the V segment lost 3 bases, leaving 1 base of the junction unmatched. Germline lookup yields CDR1 MGHRA and CDR2 YSYEKL. The CDR3 DNA reads TGCGCCAGCAGCCAGCAGGGGGCAACTAATGAAAAACTGTTTTTT. Translating it yields CASSQQGATNEKLFF.

The V and J genes are TRBV7-8 and TRBJ2-2; D call uncertain. CDR3 size: 17 residues. Germline CDR1 is SGHVS and CDR2 is FQNEAQ. V was pared by 5 bases and J by 0 bases, with 16 bases between. The CDR3 DNA reads TGTGCCAGCAGCCTCCGCGACTTAATCGCGAACACCGGGGAGCTGTTTTTT. This sequence encodes CASSLRDLIANTGELFF.

This chain uses TRBV24-1 with TRBJ2-1; 7 positions agree with TRBD1. J lost 2 bases, V lost 2 bases, and 14 bases had no gene match. The germline V gene has CDR1 KGHDR and CDR2 SFDVKD. The CDR3 contains 19 residues. CDR3 in amino acids: CATSDSLRQGVNAYNEQFF. The CDR3 nucleotides are TGTGCCACCAGTGATTCCCTGAGGCAGGGGGTTAATGCCTACAATGAGCAGTTCTTC.

V and J are TRBV19 and TRBJ2-3; D perhaps matches TRBD2 (5 bases). Trimming shortened V by 4 bases and J by 9 bases, and 17 bases separated the two germline ends. The CDR3 length is 14 residues. Germline V lookup: CDR1 LNHDA, CDR2 SQIVND (reference sequence). For the CDR3, the DNA is TGTGCCAGTAGTAAGGTGTCTAGCACTGGCACGCAGTATTTT. This sequence encodes CASSKVSSTGTQYF.